The source of this T cell receptor beta chain is a study of low-dose radiotherapy and immunotherapy resistance in tumors. Study-level information: Per fraction, Cohort 2 was given 1 Gy every two weeks, accumulating a total of 13 Gy over 26 weeks.

Alpha and beta chains were covered, as first-strand cDNA relied on TRAV- and TRBV-specific primers. The authors amplified TCRs for around 20 PCR cycles with a constant-region primer and a V-primer adapter. In vitro transcription amplified the mRNA that had been isolated. TCRdb used MiXCR to reprocess the reads, holding one entry per CDR3 protein. The sample carries 65,000 to 85,000 distinct CDR3 sequences, 15% to 20% recorded once. This clonotype has ten or more counts. Time point described: after trial treatment. Regarding treatment: LDRT plus nivolumab, ipilimumab, low-dose cyclophosphamide and aspirin (RACIN trial). Donors were administered nivolumab, ipilimumab, aspirin and low-dose cyclophosphamide, together with low-dose radiotherapy. Enrollment required an advanced solid tumor negative for tumor-infiltrating lymphocytes. Germline CDR1 and CDR2: MGHDK and SYGVNS. This CDR3 has 14 residues. Trimming removed 5 bases at V and 2 bases at J, with 12 bases between.

This TCR derives from a male donor with prostate cancer. The chain couples TRBV25-1 to TRBJ1-2; D call uncertain. The source was PBMCs, collected after low-dose radiotherapy plus immunotherapy. Here the CDR3 reads CASSPGYRNYGYTF. The CDR3 nucleotides are TGTGCCAGCAGTCCCGGATATCGGAACTATGGCTACACCTTC.